The 18 T cell receptor beta chains listed next were all sequenced from one sample in a study of OX40 agonist ivuxolimab in advanced cancers. The repertoire was sequenced with immunoSEQ multiplex PCR; TCRdb's copy has only in-frame clones and lacks some. The repertoire consists of about 54,000 clones, with approximately 89% occurring once and the leading ten covering approximately 3.8%. Source: CD4+ or CD8+ T cells sorted from blood, taken in a trial of the OX40 agonist ivuxolimab. The source of these receptors is an adult with an advanced solid tumor such as melanoma, head and neck, liver or kidney cancer.

This chain uses TRBV14 with TRBJ2-5; TRBD2 agrees at 9 bases. V shed 2 bases and J 2 bases; nucleotides not matched to a gene: 6. The CDR3 is 16 residues long. Germline CDR1 SGHDN, CDR2 FVKESK. CDR3 sequence reads: CASSQSPGLAQETQYF. The CDR3 DNA follows: TGTGCCAGCAGCCAATCGCCGGGACTAGCTCAAGAGACCCAGTACTTC. The full variable domain, rest sourced from reference TRBV14 and TRBJ2-5, is EAGVTQFPSHSVIEKGQTVTLRCDPISGHDNLYWYRRVMGKEIKFLLHFVKESKQDESGMPNNRFLAERTGGTYSTLKVQPAELEDSGVYFCASSQSPGLAQETQYFGPGTRLLVL.

The V and J genes are TRBV6-5 and TRBJ2-5; possibly TRBD1 for D (5 bases). Trimming pared 4 bases from V and 3 bases from J, leaving 15 bases between. This CDR3 is 15 amino acids long. Per germline, CDR1 MNHEY and CDR2 SVGAGI. CDR3 residues: CASSSQWGREETQYF. The CDR3 DNA is TGTGCCAGCAGTTCGCAATGGGGCAGGGAAGAGACCCAGTACTTC.

The V call is TRBV5-4, the J call TRBJ2-6, with 9 bases fitting TRBD1. J gave up 2 bases and V 4 bases, and 7 bases lay outside the gene matches. The V gene's germline CDR1 is SGHNT and CDR2 YYREEE (reference sequence). The CDR3 spans 17 residues. CDR3 residues: CASSTGQGSTGANVLTF. CDR3 DNA sequence: TGTGCCAGCAGCACGGGACAGGGATCTACTGGGGCCAACGTCCTGACTTTC.

This rearrangement joins TRBV9 to TRBJ1-2; no clear D gene. This CDR3 comprises 15 residues. V lost 0 bases to trimming and J lost 5 bases, with 14 bases between them. CDR1 is SGDLS, CDR2 YYNGEE, per germline. This CDR3 reads CASSVEDVELYGYTF. CDR3 nucleotide sequence: TGTGCCAGCAGCGTAGAAGATGTGGAGCTTTATGGCTACACCTTC. The full variable domain, in which reference TRBV9 and TRBJ1-2 provide the parts outside the CDR3, is DSGVTQTPKHLITATGQRVTLRCSPRSGDLSVYWYQQSLDQGLQFLIQYYNGEERAKGNILERFSAQQFPDLHSELNLSSLELGDSALYFCASSVEDVELYGYTFGSGTRLTVV.

The J gene is TRBJ2-2, the V gene TRBV5-1; a possible D gene is TRBD2 (6 bases). The V and J ends lost 2 bases and 1 base respectively, with 12 bases between them. This CDR3 spans 16 amino acids. Germline V CDR1 and CDR2: SGHRS, YFSETQ. The CDR3, as DNA: TGCGCCAGCAGCTTCATCGGGGGAGGGAACACCGGGGAGCTGTTTTTT. Translating gives CASSFIGGGNTGELFF.

This chain uses TRBV7-3 with TRBJ2-2, with D hard to call. V was cut by 5 bases and J by 5 bases, with 9 bases left in between. CDR1 and CDR2 (germline): SGHTA, FQGTGA. The CDR3 contains 13 residues. As DNA, the CDR3 is TGTGCCAGCAGCAGACAAGGGACCGGGGAGCTGTTTTTT. This gives the protein CASSRQGTGELFF.

The CDR3 protein is CAISQQGTDTQYF. As DNA, the CDR3 is TGTGCCATCAGTCAACAGGGCACAGATACGCAGTATTTT. V gene TRBV10-3 combines with J gene TRBJ2-3; tentatively, D is TRBD1 (5 bases). V was clipped by 5 bases and J by 1 base, with 7 bases between them. The CDR3 length is 13 residues. Looked up from germline, CDR1 is ENHRY and CDR2 is SYGVKD.

The chain is built from TRBV19 and TRBJ2-3, with D possibly being TRBD2 (5 bases). The CDR3 extends over 15 amino acids. In germline, CDR1 is LNHDA, CDR2 SQIVND (reference sequence). The ends were cut back, 6 bases at V and 0 bases at J, with 13 bases in the middle. CDR3 coding DNA: TGTGCCAGTAGAGGACGAGCGGAAAGCACAGATACGCAGTATTTT. Its protein product is CASRGRAESTDTQYF.

This rearrangement joins TRBV7-9 to TRBJ2-5, with D perhaps being TRBD1 or TRBD2 (6 bases each). Trimming shortened V by 6 bases and J by 5 bases, and 13 bases separated the two germline ends. The CDR3 sequence is 13 residues long. The germline V gene has CDR1 SEHNR and CDR2 FQNEAQ (reference sequence). CDR3 loop: CASSYGGTETQYF. As DNA, the CDR3 is TGTGCCAGCAGTTACGGGGGCACGGAGACCCAGTACTTC.

This clone was found a few times. This chain joins TRBV7-2 and TRBJ1-1; D gene ambiguous. In germline, CDR1 is SGHTA, CDR2 FQGNSA. CDR3 size: 14 residues. V lost 2 bases to trimming and J lost 0 bases, with 7 bases between them. In DNA, the CDR3 is TGTGCCAGCAGCTTAACAATGGTGAACACTGAAGCTTTCTTT. It codes for CASSLTMVNTEAFF.

This chain joins TRBV10-2 and TRBJ1-4; 7 positions agree with TRBD1. J gave up 4 bases and V 6 bases, and 5 bases lay outside the gene matches. CDR3 size: 14 residues. The V gene's germline CDR1 is WSHSY and CDR2 SAAADI. The CDR3 reads CASRRGQNNEKLFF. CDR3 nucleotides: TGCGCCAGCAGGCGGGGACAGAATAATGAAAAACTGTTTTTT.

The gene calls are TRBV11-3 and TRBJ2-2, with D maybe TRBD2 (6 bases). The V end lost 5 bases, the J end lost 5 bases, and 18 bases lay between the germline ends. Germline loops: CDR1 SGHNT, CDR2 YENEEA. CDR3 size: 16 residues. The CDR3 sequence: CASSPGIGGGTGELFF. Written as DNA, the CDR3 is TGTGCCAGCAGCCCGGGGATCGGGGGAGGAACCGGGGAGCTGTTTTTT.

The chain carries TRBV5-1 and TRBJ1-1, with 8 bases identical to TRBD1. The length of the CDR3 is 14 residues. Germline V gene lookup returns CDR1 SGHRS and CDR2 YFSETQ. J lost 1 base, V lost 4 bases, and 3 bases had no gene match. This CDR3 reads CASSVGQANTEAFF. DNA of the CDR3: TGCGCCAGCAGCGTGGGACAGGCGAACACTGAAGCTTTCTTT. The variable domain in full, with the rest retrieved from reference TRBV5-1 and TRBJ1-1, is KAGVTQTPRYLIKTRGQQVTLSCSPISGHRSVSWYQQTPGQGLQFLFEYFSETQRNKGNFPGRFSGRQFSNSRSEMNVSTLELGDSALYLCASSVGQANTEAFFGQGTRLTVV.

V gene TRBV6-5 combines with J gene TRBJ1-4, with D unresolved. CDR1 is MNHEY, CDR2 SVGAGI, per germline. The ends were cut back, 0 bases at V and 8 bases at J, with 13 bases in the middle. The CDR3 length is 15 residues. The CDR3 coding sequence is TGTGCCAGCAGTTACTCGCCCCAGGTAGACGAAAAACTGTTTTTT. It yields the protein CASSYSPQVDEKLFF.

This clone was seen once. The chain uses TRBV4-2 and TRBJ1-2; perhaps TRBD1 as D (5 bases). Germline lookup yields CDR1 LGHNA and CDR2 YNFKEQ. V was trimmed by 0 bases and J by 0 bases, leaving 11 bases between them. CDR3 length equals 16 residues. The CDR3 nucleotides are TGTGCCAGCAGCCAAGATTGGGGGAAACCTAACTATGGCTACACCTTC. Amino acids: CASSQDWGKPNYGYTF.

V gene TRBV4-3 combines with J gene TRBJ2-1, with TRBD2 identical over 10 bases. This CDR3 is 15 amino acids long. Germline CDR1 reads LGHNA; CDR2 reads YSLEER. Trimming cost V 0 bases and J 9 bases; bases outside gene matches: 5. This CDR3 reads CASSQESGGGSEQFF. In DNA form, the CDR3 reads TGCGCCAGCAGCCAAGAAAGCGGGGGGGGAAGTGAGCAGTTCTTC.

A single count supports this clone. V gene TRBV7-9 combines with J gene TRBJ2-7, with TRBD1 identical over 7 bases. The V gene's germline CDR1 is SEHNR and CDR2 FQNEAQ (reference sequence). The CDR3 consists of 14 residues. V trimming: 2 bases; J trimming: 2 bases; junction bases outside the gene matches: 3. CDR3 bases: TGTGCCAGCAGCTTATACAGGGGACCCTACGAGCAGTACTTC. Protein: CASSLYRGPYEQYF. The full variable domain, rest sourced from reference TRBV7-9 and TRBJ2-7, is DTGVSQNPRHKITKRGQNVTFRCDPISEHNRLYWYRQTLGQGPEFLTYFQNEAQLEKSRLLSDRFSAERPKGSFSTLEIQRTEQGDSAMYLCASSLYRGPYEQYFGPGTRLTVT.

The J gene is TRBJ2-1, the V gene TRBV5-1; D gene ambiguous. The CDR3 is made up of 13 amino acids. V was shortened by 0 bases and J by 5 bases, with 6 bases between the two germline ends. Germline-derived CDR1 and CDR2 are SGHRS and YFSETQ. The CDR3 DNA reads as TGCGCCAGCAGCTTGGGCAGTAACAATGAGCAGTTCTTC. Translating it yields CASSLGSNNEQFF.